These T cell receptor beta chains were read from a single sample in a study of regulatory T cells in long-lasting Graves disease. TCRdb called the multiplex PCR reads again in MiXCR, with one record for every CDR3 protein. The table shows 310,000 or so distinct CDR3 sequences, with 20% occurring only once. Sequencing was performed on peripheral blood mononuclear cells (PBMCs), taken when the disease was refractory, from a patient treated with antithyroid drugs. The receptor source for this set is a female donor with Graves disease. CDR3s include the opening cysteine and the closing phenylalanine or tryptophan. Each record gives: V gene, D gene, J gene, clone size, CDR3 protein, CDR3 DNA. The D gene is left open where the match is weak. Clone size appears in some rows only: once, few, many, or a class for an expanded clone.

TRBV20-1	TRBD2	TRBJ2-7	many	CSATRLAGNYEQYF	TGCAGTGCTACCCGACTAGCGGGAAACTACGAGCAGTACTTC
TRBV6-2/TRBV6-3	-	TRBJ1-5	-	CASSPTGPDNQPQHF	TGTGCCAGCAGCCCGACAGGACCTGACAATCAGCCCCAGCATTTT
TRBV27	TRBD1	TRBJ2-7	-	CASSPNILQQGNYEQYF	TGTGCCAGCAGTCCAAATATTCTCCAACAGGGGAACTACGAGCAGTACTTC
TRBV19	-	TRBJ1-1	-	CASSIVGRGSDTEAFF	TGTGCCAGTAGTATAGTGGGTCGGGGTTCGGACACTGAAGCTTTCTTT
TRBV13	-	TRBJ1-1	many	CASSPPWTEAFF	TGTGCCAGCAGCCCCCCCTGGACTGAAGCTTTCTTT
TRBV7-9	-	TRBJ2-7	medium-sized	CASSRRESYEQYF	TGTGCCAGCAGCCGACGGGAGTCCTACGAGCAGTACTTC
TRBV7-2	-	TRBJ1-5	many	CASSLTWLESQPQHF	TGTGCCAGCAGCTTAACCTGGCTAGAGAGCCAGCCCCAGCATTTT
TRBV2	-	TRBJ2-7	many	CASKSQDTPYEQYF	TGTGCCAGCAAGAGCCAGGACACCCCCTACGAGCAGTACTTC
TRBV5-1	-	TRBJ2-7	few	CASRGSGTYEQYF	TGCGCCAGCAGGGGTAGCGGCACCTACGAGCAGTACTTC
TRBV3-1	-	TRBJ1-3	-	CASSQEIAGNTIYF	TGTGCCAGCAGCCAAGAGATAGCTGGAAACACCATATATTTT
TRBV19	-	TRBJ1-5	-	CASSIFSAGGNQPQHF	TGTGCCAGTAGTATATTTTCGGCCGGAGGCAATCAGCCCCAGCATTTT
TRBV11-2	-	TRBJ2-7	few	CASSLSQGPAEQYF	TGTGCCAGCAGCTTGTCCCAGGGGCCAGCGGAGCAGTACTTC
TRBV7-9	-	TRBJ1-6	-	CASSLSAGRNSPLHF	TGTGCCAGCAGCTTATCGGCAGGGAGAAATTCACCCCTCCACTTT
TRBV24-1	-	TRBJ1-1	many	CATSDPGRGTEAFF	TGTGCCACCAGTGATCCCGGACGGGGGACTGAAGCTTTCTTT
TRBV12-3/TRBV12-4	-	TRBJ1-5	many	CASRGLNQPQHF	TGTGCCAGCAGGGGACTCAATCAGCCCCAGCATTTT
TRBV20-1	-	TRBJ1-2	many	CSASAQGSYGYTF	TGCAGTGCTAGCGCACAGGGAAGCTATGGCTACACCTTC
TRBV6-5	-	TRBJ2-5	many	CASSYGGGAYETQYF	TGTGCCAGCAGTTACGGCGGAGGGGCTTACGAGACCCAGTACTTC
TRBV9	-	TRBJ1-2	many	CASSPGVDYGYTF	TGTGCCAGCAGCCCAGGAGTTGACTATGGCTACACCTTC
TRBV7-2	-	TRBJ2-5	many	CASSLDPLASFQETQYF	TGTGCCAGCAGCTTAGACCCCCTCGCTAGCTTCCAAGAGACCCAGTACTTC
TRBV4-1	-	TRBJ2-2	-	CASSQVAYTGELFF	TGCGCCAGCAGCCAAGTAGCGTACACCGGGGAGCTGTTTTTT
TRBV30	-	TRBJ1-5	-	CAWSVGDYQPQHF	TGTGCCTGGAGTGTAGGAGATTATCAGCCCCAGCATTTT
TRBV20-1	-	TRBJ2-7	-	CSARDAHSSYEQYF	TGCAGTGCTAGAGATGCGCACAGCTCCTACGAGCAGTACTTC
TRBV7-9	TRBD2	TRBJ2-5	many	CASSSKRQRLAGGGAGSSWETQYF	TGTGCCAGCAGCTCCAAACGTCAACGACTAGCGGGAGGTGGGGCAGGATCCTCGTGGGAGACCCAGTACTTC
TRBV10-2	TRBD2	TRBJ2-6	few	CASSEASGSSGANVLTF	TGCGCCAGCAGTGAGGCTAGCGGGAGTTCTGGGGCCAACGTCCTGACTTTC
TRBV6-1	-	TRBJ2-5	-	CASSLWVSETQYF	TGTGCCAGCAGCCTATGGGTGTCGGAGACCCAGTACTTC
TRBV5-1	-	TRBJ1-5	-	CASSFYRVSLQPQHF	TGCGCCAGCAGCTTCTACAGGGTGTCGCTGCAGCCCCAGCATTTT
TRBV12-5	TRBD2	TRBJ2-1	few	CASGLSLAGMNEQFF	TGTGCTAGTGGTTTGAGCCTAGCGGGAATGAATGAGCAGTTCTTC
TRBV6-1	TRBD2	TRBJ2-1	-	CAITTGGDPFTSYNEQFF	TGTGCCATCACGACGGGGGGGGATCCCTTCACCTCCTACAATGAGCAGTTCTTC
TRBV6-2/TRBV6-3	-	TRBJ2-6	many	CASTYGSRGANVLTF	TGTGCCAGCACCTACGGGAGTAGAGGGGCCAACGTCCTGACTTTC
TRBV24-1	TRBD1	TRBJ2-3	-	CASSTGFSDTQYF	TGTGCCTCCTCGACAGGGTTTTCAGATACGCAGTATTTT
TRBV12-3/TRBV12-4	-	TRBJ1-1	many	CASTRERGGTEAFF	TGTGCCAGCACTCGGGAGCGGGGAGGCACTGAAGCTTTCTTT
TRBV6-2/TRBV6-3	TRBD1	TRBJ1-2	-	CASSYGTAPNYGYTF	TGTGCCAGCAGTTATGGGACAGCCCCTAACTATGGCTACACCTTC
TRBV4-1	TRBD1	TRBJ1-1	many	CASSPDGTGRMNTEAFF	TGCGCCAGCAGCCCCGATGGGACAGGGCGCATGAACACTGAAGCTTTCTTT
TRBV11-2	-	TRBJ1-4	many	CASSLSGPTNEKLFF	TGTGCCAGCAGCTTATCCGGGCCGACTAATGAAAAACTGTTTTTT
TRBV11-3	-	TRBJ2-6	few	CASSLDGGRANVLTF	TGTGCCAGCAGCTTAGATGGGGGTCGGGCCAACGTCCTGACTTTC
TRBV18	-	TRBJ2-5	many	CASSPRQGETQYF	TGCGCCAGCAGCCCTCGGCAGGGGGAGACCCAGTACTTC
TRBV9	-	TRBJ1-6	-	CASSVELGRPLHF	TGTGCCAGCAGCGTAGAGTTGGGACGCCCCCTCCACTTT
TRBV11-2	-	TRBJ2-7	-	CTSSLGGSYEQYF	TGTACCAGCAGCTTAGGGGGATCCTACGAGCAGTACTTC
TRBV7-2	-	TRBJ2-1	-	CASLRTASSSYNEQFF	TGTGCCAGCTTGAGGACTGCCTCAAGCTCCTACAATGAGCAGTTCTTC
TRBV20-1	-	TRBJ1-5	-	CSARDRIGARDNQPQHF	TGCAGTGCTAGAGATAGGATAGGGGCCAGAGATAATCAGCCCCAGCATTTT
TRBV28	-	TRBJ1-2	many	CASSLGVGWYGYTF	TGTGCCAGCAGTTTAGGGGTGGGGTGGTATGGCTACACCTTC
TRBV6-1	-	TRBJ1-4	-	CASSRRGLTNEKLFF	TGTGCCAGCAGCCGTCGGGGATTGACTAATGAAAAACTGTTTTTT
TRBV19	TRBD2	TRBJ2-2	few	CASNKREVLGTGELFF	TGTGCCAGTAATAAGCGGGAGGTCTTAGGCACCGGGGAGCTGTTTTTT
TRBV6-2/TRBV6-3	TRBD1	TRBJ2-7	few	CASSNLPGQGRYEQYF	TGTGCCAGCAGCAACCTCCCGGGACAGGGAAGATACGAGCAGTACTTC
TRBV10-3	-	TRBJ2-7	-	CAISKRDGVDEQYF	TGTGCCATCAGTAAAAGGGACGGGGTGGACGAGCAGTACTTC
TRBV3-1	-	TRBJ1-6	-	CASSPLEGNSPLHF	TGTGCCAGCAGCCCTTTAGAGGGTAATTCACCCCTCCACTTT
TRBV10-3	-	TRBJ2-7	many	CAISDSLQTYEQYF	TGTGCCATCAGTGACTCCCTCCAAACCTACGAGCAGTACTTC
TRBV28	-	TRBJ1-3	many	CASGSQGEGFTRNTIYF	TGTGCCAGCGGGAGTCAGGGCGAGGGGTTCACCCGAAACACCATATATTTT
TRBV12-3/TRBV12-4	-	TRBJ1-1	many	CASRLSGRLNTEAFF	TGTGCCAGCAGATTGTCGGGACGGTTGAACACTGAAGCTTTCTTT
TRBV12-3/TRBV12-4	-	TRBJ2-7	many	CASSLVAGREQYF	TGTGCCAGCAGTTTAGTCGCCGGACGGGAGCAGTACTTC
TRBV12-3/TRBV12-4	-	TRBJ1-3	-	CASSLQGSVPGNTIYF	TGTGCCAGCAGCCTTCAGGGATCCGTCCCTGGAAACACCATATATTTT
TRBV29-1	-	TRBJ1-2	-	CGVDGLKDRTRRGGYTF	TGCGGCGTTGATGGTTTGAAAGACAGGACCCGACGTGGCGGCTACACCTTC
TRBV11-2	-	TRBJ2-7	many	CASSLETEQYF	TGTGCCAGCAGCTTAGAGACAGAGCAGTACTTC